Shown below are 7 T cell receptor beta chains from a single sample sequenced in a study of T-cell memory formation after mild COVID-19. TCRdb reprocessed the 5' RACE reads with MiXCR, giving one entry per CDR3 protein. This table has 110,000 to 150,000 distinct CDR3 sequences, approximately 25% appearing once. The sequenced material came from PBMCs or a T cell subset sorted from them (not recorded which). Receptors were obtained from an adult woman who had mild COVID-19 (a few samples of this study predate the infection). Cell type and time point are not known.

This rearrangement joins TRBV12-3 or TRBV12-4 to TRBJ2-5; D is undetermined. This CDR3 has 11 amino acids. V was cut by 3 bases and J by 5 bases, with 4 bases left in between. CDR3 loop: CASSLFETQYF. The DNA of the CDR3 is TGTGCCAGCAGTTTGTTTGAGACCCAGTACTTC.

The CDR3 nucleotides read TGTGCCACCAGCGCGCAAGACAGCGACGAGCAGTACTTC. Translating gives CATSAQDSDEQYF. The chain is built from TRBV15 and TRBJ2-7; the D gene is possibly TRBD1 (5 bases). V lost 5 bases and J lost 5, with 13 bases in between. The CDR3 contains 13 residues. The germline V gene has CDR1 LNHNV and CDR2 YYDKDF (reference sequence). The whole variable domain, filled in from reference TRBV15 and TRBJ2-7, reads DAMVIQNPRYQVTQFGKPVTLSCSQTLNHNVMYWYQQKSSQAPKLLFHYYDKDFNNEADTPDNFQSRRPNTSFCFLDIRSPGLGDTAMYLCATSAQDSDEQYFGPGTRLTVT.

This clonotype counts as medium-sized. V usage is TRBV7-9 and J usage is TRBJ1-1, with D possibly matching TRBD1 (5 bases). Germline values: CDR1 SEHNR, CDR2 FQNEAQ (reference sequence). The V end lost 1 base, the J end lost 4 bases, and 7 bases lay between the germline ends. The CDR3 covers 13 residues. The CDR3 bases are TGTGCCAGCAGCTTAGGGGGCAGCACTGAAGCTTTCTTT. Translating gives CASSLGGSTEAFF.

DNA for the CDR3: TGCAGTGCTAGAGTTGCAGGGACCCCCATTGAAGCTTTCTTT. Protein: CSARVAGTPIEAFF. The chain links TRBV20-1 to TRBJ1-1; perhaps TRBD1 as D (5 bases). The CDR3 is made up of 14 amino acids. The V and J ends lost 1 base and 7 bases respectively, with 16 bases between them. Germline loops: CDR1 DFQATT, CDR2 SNEGSKA (reference sequence).

This clonotype has at least ten counts. This rearrangement joins TRBV6-1 to TRBJ2-3; TRBD2 matches at 12 bases. The CDR3 covers 14 residues. V shed 4 bases, J shed 4 bases, and the junction held 0 bases outside the gene matches. The germline V gene has CDR1 MNHNS and CDR2 SASEGT. Here the CDR3 DNA reads TGTGCCAGCAGTGGACTAGCGGGAGCAGATACGCAGTATTTT. Translation gives CASSGLAGADTQYF.

This rearrangement joins TRBV29-1 to TRBJ1-2; 7 bases agree with TRBD1. CDR1 SQVTM and CDR2 ANQGSEA come from the germline V gene. With V trimmed by 5 bases and J by 8 bases, 5 bases remained unmatched. The CDR3 extends over 11 amino acids. The CDR3 loop reads CSVPRTGGYTF. CDR3 coding DNA: TGCAGCGTTCCCCGGACAGGAGGCTACACCTTC.

In its sample, this clonotype was seen a few times. This chain connects TRBV15 to TRBJ2-7; D not certain. V lost 1 base and J 2 bases, leaving 12 bases between the germline ends. Germline V gives CDR1 LNHNV, CDR2 YYDKDF (reference sequence). CDR3 length equals 15 residues. The CDR3, as DNA: TGTGCCACCAGCAGAGGGAAGGTTGAGACCTACGAGCAGTACTTC. Translated, it gives CATSRGKVETYEQYF. The full variable domain, its missing parts supplied by reference TRBV15 and TRBJ2-7, is DAMVIQNPRYQVTQFGKPVTLSCSQTLNHNVMYWYQQKSSQAPKLLFHYYDKDFNNEADTPDNFQSRRPNTSFCFLDIRSPGLGDTAMYLCATSRGKVETYEQYFGPGTRLTVT.